This T cell receptor (beta chain) was documented in a study of blood T cell repertoires in COVID-19. The repertoire was sequenced with immunoSEQ multiplex PCR; TCRdb's copy has only in-frame clones and lacks some. The data hold about 410,000 clones, with around 89% observed a single time. There are 13 residues in the CDR3. Germline CDR1 is SGDLS and CDR2 is YYNGEE. V was trimmed by 3 bases and J by 5 bases, leaving 11 bases between them. Sequencing input: peripheral blood. The V gene is TRBV9, the J gene TRBJ1-1; D may be TRBD1 (5 bases). The clonotype originates from a woman between 40 and 55 years old with COVID-19, enrolled during active disease. The CDR3 region has the DNA TGTGCCAGCAGCGCACAGGTGGGGACTGAAGCTTTCTTT. Amino acids: CASSAQVGTEAFF.